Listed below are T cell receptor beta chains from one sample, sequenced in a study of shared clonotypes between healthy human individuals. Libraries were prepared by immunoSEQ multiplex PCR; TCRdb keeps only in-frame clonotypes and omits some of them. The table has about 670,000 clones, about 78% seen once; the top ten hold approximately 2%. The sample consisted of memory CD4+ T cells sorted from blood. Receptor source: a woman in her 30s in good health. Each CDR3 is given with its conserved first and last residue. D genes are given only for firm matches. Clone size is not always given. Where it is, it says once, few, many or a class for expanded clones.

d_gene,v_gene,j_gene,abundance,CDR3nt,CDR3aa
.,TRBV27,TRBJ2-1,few,TGTGCCGCTGGGGGCACTAGCTCCTACAATGAGCAGTTCTTC,CAAGGTSSYNEQFF
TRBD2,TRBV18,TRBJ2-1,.,TGTGCCAGCTCACCCGTGACTAGCGGGACCTACAATGAGCAGTTCTTC,CASSPVTSGTYNEQFF
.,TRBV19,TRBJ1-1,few,TGTGCCAGTAGGACACTCGGCACTGAAGCTTTCTTT,CASRTLGTEAFF
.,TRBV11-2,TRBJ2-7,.,TGTGCCAGCGGCCGGGACACCCTCTACGAGCAGTACTTC,CASGRDTLYEQYF
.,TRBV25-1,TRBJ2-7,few,TGTGCCAGCAGTGACAAGGACGGAGGCTACGAGCAGTACTTC,CASSDKDGGYEQYF
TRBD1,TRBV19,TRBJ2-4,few,TGTGCCAGTAGTATCGGCAGGGGGTACTCGGACATTCAGTACTTC,CASSIGRGYSDIQYF
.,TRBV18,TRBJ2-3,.,TGTGCCAGCTCACCAACTAGTCGGGGGAGCACAGATACGCAGTATTTT,CASSPTSRGSTDTQYF
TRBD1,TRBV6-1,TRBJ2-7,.,TGTGCCAGCAGTGAAGGGACAGGGGTTTCAGTGGAGCAGTACTTC,CASSEGTGVSVEQYF
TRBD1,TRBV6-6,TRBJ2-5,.,TGTGCCAGCAGCCCCCGGGACAGGGGGAGCGAGACCCAGTACTTC,CASSPRDRGSETQYF
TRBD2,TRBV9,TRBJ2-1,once,TGTGCCAGCAGCGCCAATATCCCGGGACTAGCGGGAGGCTACAATGAGCAGTTCTTC,CASSANIPGLAGGYNEQFF
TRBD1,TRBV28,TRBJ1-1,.,TGTGCCAGCAGCCTCGGACAGGTGAACACTGAAGCTTTCTTT,CASSLGQVNTEAFF
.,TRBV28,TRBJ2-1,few,TGTGCCAGCAGTTTACTGGGTAGCTCCTACAATGAGCAGTTCTTC,CASSLLGSSYNEQFF
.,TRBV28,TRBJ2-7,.,TGTGCCAGCAGTTTAGGATCTTGGACACTGAGCTCCTACGAGCAGTACTTC,CASSLGSWTLSSYEQYF
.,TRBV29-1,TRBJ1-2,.,TGCAGCGTCACAGGGAGAGCTAACTATGGCTACACCTTC,CSVTGRANYGYTF
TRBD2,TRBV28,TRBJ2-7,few,TGTGCCAGCAGTTTTTACCTAGCGGGAGTCGACGAGCAGTACTTC,CASSFYLAGVDEQYF
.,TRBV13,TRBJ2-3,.,TGTGCCAGCAGCTTAGGTACCGGCTCGAGTAGCACAGATACGCAGTATTTT,CASSLGTGSSSTDTQYF
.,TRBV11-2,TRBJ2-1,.,TGTGCCAGCAGCTTAGGGGTTGGTTCCTACAATGAGCAGTTCTTC,CASSLGVGSYNEQFF
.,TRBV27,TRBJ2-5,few,TGTGCCAGCAGTGTGGGACACTACCAAGAGACCCAGTACTTC,CASSVGHYQETQYF
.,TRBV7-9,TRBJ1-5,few,TGTGCCAGCAGCTTAGCGGGCAGCCGATATAGCAATCAGCCCCAGCATTTT,CASSLAGSRYSNQPQHF
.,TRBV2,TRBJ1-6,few,TGTGCCAGCAGTGACAGGCCCTACTCACCCCTCCACTTT,CASSDRPYSPLHF
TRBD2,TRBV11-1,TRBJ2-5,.,TGTGCCAGCAGTCAACTAGCGGGAAAAGAGACCCAGTACTTC,CASSQLAGKETQYF
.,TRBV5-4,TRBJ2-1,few,TGTGCCAGCAGCCGAGGACCCCCGGGCAATGAGCAGTTCTTC,CASSRGPPGNEQFF
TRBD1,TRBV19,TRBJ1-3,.,TGTGCCAGTAGTGCCCCGGGACAGCTAAGTCTCTCTGGAAACACCATATATTTT,CASSAPGQLSLSGNTIYF
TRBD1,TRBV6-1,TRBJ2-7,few,TGTGCCAGCAGTGAGGGGACAGGGGGCTTGTACGAGCAGTACTTC,CASSEGTGGLYEQYF
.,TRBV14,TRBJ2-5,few,TGTGCCAGCAGCCCCGTGGAGGGGGCGCAAGAGACCCAGTACTTC,CASSPVEGAQETQYF
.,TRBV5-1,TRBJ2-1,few,TGCGCCAGCAGCCCCGCCAGCGGCGCCTACAATGAGCAGTTCTTC,CASSPASGAYNEQFF
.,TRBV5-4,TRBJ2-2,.,TGTGCCAGCAGCTTGTTTCTGGACGGGGAGCTGTTTTTT,CASSLFLDGELFF
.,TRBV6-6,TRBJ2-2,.,TGTGCCAGCAGTTACCGGGGAGGCAACGGGGTGGGGGAGCTGTTTTTT,CASSYRGGNGVGELFF
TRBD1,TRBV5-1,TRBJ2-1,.,TGCGCCAGCAGCTCCGGGACAGGGTATTACAATGAGCAGTTCTTC,CASSSGTGYYNEQFF
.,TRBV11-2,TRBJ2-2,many,TGTGCCAGCAGCGGGCACTATAACACCGGGGAGCTGTTTTTT,CASSGHYNTGELFF
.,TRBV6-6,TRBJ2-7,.,TGTGCCAGCAGTTCCGGACTTCTCGGGGAGCAGTACTTC,CASSSGLLGEQYF
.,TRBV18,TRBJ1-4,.,TGTGCCAGCTCACCGACCGCGGCGGCGATGAATGAAAAACTGTTTTTT,CASSPTAAAMNEKLFF
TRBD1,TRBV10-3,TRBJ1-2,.,TGTGCCATCAGCCAGGGGGGTAACTATGGCTACACCTTC,CAISQGGNYGYTF
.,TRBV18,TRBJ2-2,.,TGTGCCAGCTCACCCTCCGGAAACACCGGGGAGCTGTTTTTT,CASSPSGNTGELFF
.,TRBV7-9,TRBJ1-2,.,TGTGCCAGCAGCTTAAGCCCGGACCAAGGCTACACCTTC,CASSLSPDQGYTF
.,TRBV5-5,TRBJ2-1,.,TGTGCCAGCGAACGGACCGGCAGCTACAATGAGCAGTTCTTC,CASERTGSYNEQFF
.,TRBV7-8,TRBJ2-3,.,TGTGCCAGCAGCTTAGCTAAGCTTAGTTTGGGGGCTAGCACAGATACGCAGTATTTT,CASSLAKLSLGASTDTQYF
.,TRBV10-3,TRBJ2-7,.,TGTGCCATCAGTGAGAACAGTTACGAGCAGTACTTC,CAISENSYEQYF
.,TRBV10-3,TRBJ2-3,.,TGTGCCATCAGTGAAGAGGCTACTAGCACAGATACGCAGTATTTT,CAISEEATSTDTQYF
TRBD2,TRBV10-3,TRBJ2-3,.,TGTGCCATCAGTGTTTCTACTAGCGCGTACACAGATACGCAGTATTTT,CAISVSTSAYTDTQYF
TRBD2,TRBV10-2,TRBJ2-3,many,TGCGCCAGCAGTAAGGGACTAGGACGAGCAGATACGCAGTATTTT,CASSKGLGRADTQYF
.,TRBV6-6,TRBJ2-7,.,TGTGCCAGCAGTTACAGGGGAGGCGAGCAGTACTTC,CASSYRGGEQYF
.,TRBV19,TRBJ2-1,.,TGTGCCAGTAGCATAGGGCCCTACAATGAGCAGTTCTTC,CASSIGPYNEQFF
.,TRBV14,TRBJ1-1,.,TGTGCCAGCAGCCCCACCGGACGGGGTTTAACTGAAGCTTTCTTT,CASSPTGRGLTEAFF
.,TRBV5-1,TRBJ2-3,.,TGCGCCAGCAGCTTGGGTACAGCCACAGATACGCAGTATTTT,CASSLGTATDTQYF
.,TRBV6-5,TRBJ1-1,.,TGTGCCAGCAGTTACGATTCTGGGGGCTACACTGAAGCTTTCTTT,CASSYDSGGYTEAFF
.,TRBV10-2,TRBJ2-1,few,TGCGCCAGCAGTGGAACCCGATACAATGAGCAGTTCTTC,CASSGTRYNEQFF
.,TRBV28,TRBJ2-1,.,TGTGCCAGCAGTACTGAGGGGGGGGGACACAATGAGCAGTTCTTC,CASSTEGGGHNEQFF
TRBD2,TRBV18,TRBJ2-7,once,TGTGCCAGCTCAGCTAGCGGGGCTGTGTGGGAGCAGTACTTC,CASSASGAVWEQYF
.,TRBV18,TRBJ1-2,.,TGTGCCAGCTCACCTACGGGGAACGCTTATGGCTACACCTTC,CASSPTGNAYGYTF
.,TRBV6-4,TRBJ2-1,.,TGTGCCAGCAGTGTCAGCCCGGAAGGCAATGAGCAGTTCTTC,CASSVSPEGNEQFF
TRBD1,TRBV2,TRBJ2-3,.,TGTGCCAGCAGGGTGACAGGGGGCCATACGCAGTATTTT,CASRVTGGHTQYF
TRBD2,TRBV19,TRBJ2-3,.,TGCGGGGGGGAGGTGAGCACAGATACGCAGTATTTT,CGGEVSTDTQYF
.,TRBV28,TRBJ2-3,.,TGTGCCAGCAGTTTACGCGGGGCATTGGATACGCAGTATTTT,CASSLRGALDTQYF
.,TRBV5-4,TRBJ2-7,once,TGTGCCAGCAGCTTTGACGGAGCCGACTACGAGCAGTACTTC,CASSFDGADYEQYF